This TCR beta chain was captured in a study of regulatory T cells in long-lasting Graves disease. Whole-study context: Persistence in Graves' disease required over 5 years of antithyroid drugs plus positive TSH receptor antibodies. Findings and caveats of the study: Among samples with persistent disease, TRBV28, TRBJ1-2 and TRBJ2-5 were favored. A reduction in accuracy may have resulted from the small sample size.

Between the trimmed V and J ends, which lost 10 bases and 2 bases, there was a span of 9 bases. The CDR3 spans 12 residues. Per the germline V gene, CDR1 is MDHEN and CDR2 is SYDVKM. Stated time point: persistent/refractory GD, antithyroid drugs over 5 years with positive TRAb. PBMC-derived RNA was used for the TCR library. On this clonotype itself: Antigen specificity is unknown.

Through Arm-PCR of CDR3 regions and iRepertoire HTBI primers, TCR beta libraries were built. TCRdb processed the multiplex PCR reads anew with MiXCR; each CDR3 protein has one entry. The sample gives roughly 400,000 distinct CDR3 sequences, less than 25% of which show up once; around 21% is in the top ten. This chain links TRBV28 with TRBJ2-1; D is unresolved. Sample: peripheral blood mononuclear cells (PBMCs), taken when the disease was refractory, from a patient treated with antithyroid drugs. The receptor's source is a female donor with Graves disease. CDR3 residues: CAIRSPYNEQFF. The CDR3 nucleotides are TGTGCCATCCGTAGCCCCTACAATGAGCAGTTCTTC. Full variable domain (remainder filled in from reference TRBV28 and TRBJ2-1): DVKVTQSSRYLVKRTGEKVFLECVQDMDHENMFWYRQDPGLGLRLIYFSYDVKMKEKGDIPEGYSVSREKKERFSLILESASTNQTSMYLCAIRSPYNEQFFGPGTRLTVL.